A selection of T cell receptor beta chains follows, all from one sample in a study of blood T cell repertoires in COVID-19. Profiling relied on immunoSEQ multiplex PCR, and the TCRdb table lists in-frame clones only, not all of them. The repertoire holds roughly 250,000 clones, 88% seen once, with roughly 1.2% in the top ten. The sequencing input was PBMCs or T cells enriched from blood (not recorded which). These receptor sequences come from a woman between 35 and 50 years old with acute COVID-19. Each CDR3 is given with its conserved first and last residue. Each record gives: clone size, J gene, D gene, V gene, CDR3 DNA, CDR3 protein. A D gene is named only where the DNA matches it firmly. Part of the rows lack a size; the others show once, few, many or a class for expanded clones.

NA,TRBJ1-2,NA,TRBV30,TGTGCCTGGAGTGTACCACAGGGAATCTATGGCTACACCTTC,CAWSVPQGIYGYTF
NA,TRBJ2-1,NA,TRBV9,TGTGCCAGCAGCAATAGACCAGCGGGTTCCTACAATGAGCAGTTCTTC,CASSNRPAGSYNEQFF
NA,TRBJ1-3,NA,TRBV7-9,TGTGCCAGCAGCTTAGGTAGCTCTGGAAACACCATATATTTT,CASSLGSSGNTIYF
NA,TRBJ2-3,TRBD1,TRBV7-8,TGTGCCAGCAGCCAAGGGACAGGGGAAAAGTATTTT,CASSQGTGEKYF
NA,TRBJ2-5,TRBD2,TRBV9,TGTGCCAGCAGCGTAGCTACGGGAGGGACCCAAGAGACCCAGTACTTC,CASSVATGGTQETQYF
NA,TRBJ1-5,NA,TRBV19,TGTGCCAGTAGCAGGGAAAGCAATCAGCCCCAGCATTTT,CASSRESNQPQHF
NA,TRBJ1-1,NA,TRBV10-3,TGTGCCATCAGTGAGTCTCGGGGGACTGTTGAAGCTTTCTTT,CAISESRGTVEAFF
few,TRBJ2-7,TRBD2,TRBV5-4,TGTGCCAGCAGCTTGGGAGGGAGGGCCTACGAGCAGTACTTC,CASSLGGRAYEQYF
NA,TRBJ2-5,NA,TRBV7-3,TGTGCCAGCAGCGCGGCAGGGTTGAAAGAGACCCAGTACTTC,CASSAAGLKETQYF
few,TRBJ1-4,NA,TRBV6-2/TRBV6-3,TGTGCCAGCAGTTACGGAGGACGGACTAATGAAAAACTGTTTTTT,CASSYGGRTNEKLFF
NA,TRBJ1-1,NA,TRBV19,TGTGCCAGTAGACTGGGGCGGTTTAACACTGAAGCTTTCTTT,CASRLGRFNTEAFF
NA,TRBJ1-5,TRBD1,TRBV27,TGTGCCAGCAGCCCAGGACAGGGGAGTCAGCCCCAGCATTTT,CASSPGQGSQPQHF
NA,TRBJ2-5,NA,TRBV6-2/TRBV6-3,TGTGCCAGCAGTAGACAGCTAGAGACCCAGTACTTC,CASSRQLETQYF
once,TRBJ2-1,NA,TRBV7-2,TGTGCCAGCAGCTTATTGGGCACCTACAATGAGCAGTTCTTC,CASSLLGTYNEQFF
NA,TRBJ1-1,NA,TRBV4-2,TGTGCCAGCAGCCAAGTAGAAGGGGCGAACACTGAAGCTTTCTTT,CASSQVEGANTEAFF